One and the same sample provided the 27 T cell receptor beta chains below, sequenced in a study of cytomegalovirus exposure and HLA in healthy donors. PCR amplification relied on 60 Vbeta primers (plus 13 Jbeta primers). Some clones are missing from TCRdb's copy, which holds only in-frame ones; the method was immunoSEQ multiplex PCR. Of some 84,000 clones listed, around 80% were seen once; the top ten hold about 2.7%. Material for sequencing was PBMCs. Every receptor here comes from a male donor in good health and CMV-seropositive.

In its sample, this clone was seen once. The CDR3 DNA reads as TGTGCCAGCTCACCAATCCAGGGACTCTCTGGAAACACCATATATTTT. The encoded protein is CASSPIQGLSGNTIYF. The V gene is TRBV18, the J gene TRBJ1-3, with D perhaps matching TRBD1 (5 bases). Germline V gives CDR1 KGHSH, CDR2 LQKENI. CDR3 length: 16 residues. With 2 bases removed from V and 0 bases from J, the gap between germline ends came to 11 bases.

V usage is TRBV6-6 and J usage is TRBJ2-3; D gene ambiguous. The CDR3 runs 15 residues. V lost 2 bases and J 0 bases, leaving 9 bases between the germline ends. The germline gives CDR1 MNHNY, CDR2 SVGAGI (reference sequence). The chain's CDR3 is CASSYEATSTDTQYF. CDR3 coding DNA: TGTGCCAGCAGTTACGAGGCAACTAGCACAGATACGCAGTATTTT.

The J gene is TRBJ1-2, the V gene TRBV29-1; TRBD1 is a possible D gene (5 bases). The length of the CDR3 is 14 residues. The germline gives CDR1 SQVTM, CDR2 ANQGSEA. V gave up 5 bases and J gave up 8 bases, with 21 bases separating them. CDR3 nucleotides: TGCAGCGTTTTTCTTTCCGGGACTGAGGAGGGCTACACCTTC. The encoded protein is CSVFLSGTEEGYTF.

The chain links TRBV4-3 to TRBJ2-3, with D maybe TRBD2 (6 bases). The length of the CDR3 is 18 residues. With 3 bases removed from V and 6 bases from J, the gap between germline ends came to 25 bases. Germline V gene data show CDR1 as LGHNA and CDR2 as YSLEER. The CDR3 sequence is CASSHPRWRESNQDTQYF. The CDR3 DNA follows: TGCGCCAGCAGCCATCCAAGATGGAGGGAGTCAAACCAGGATACGCAGTATTTT.

The rearrangement uses TRBV19 and TRBJ2-2, with TRBD1 identical over 8 bases. V lost 5 bases and J lost 2; bases outside the gene matches: 7. The CDR3 extends over 16 amino acids. CDR1 LNHDA and CDR2 SQIVND come from the germline V gene (reference sequence). The CDR3 DNA sequence: TGTGCCAGTAGTCTCAGGGGGCGGGGAAACACCGGGGAGCTGTTTTTT. Protein sequence: CASSLRGRGNTGELFF.

This clone was counted a single time. This chain connects TRBV6-1 to TRBJ1-5; D is unresolved. This CDR3 has 15 residues. Germline lookup yields CDR1 MNHNS and CDR2 SASEGT. Trimming shortened V by 4 bases and J by 2 bases, and 12 bases separated the two germline ends. CDR3 protein: CASSGEGGGNQPQHF. In DNA form, the CDR3 reads TGTGCCAGCAGTGGGGAGGGAGGTGGCAATCAGCCCCAGCATTTT.

The chain couples TRBV29-1 to TRBJ1-2, with D uncertain. CDR1 is SQVTM, CDR2 ANQGSEA, per germline. Trimming pared 3 bases from V and 7 bases from J, leaving 3 bases between. The CDR3 length is 9 residues. CDR3 region: CSVDFGYTF. The CDR3 nucleotides read TGCAGCGTTGACTTTGGCTACACCTTC.

This clone appeared a single time. The chain couples TRBV4-2 to TRBJ2-7, with D unresolved. Trimming pared 0 bases from V and 4 bases from J, leaving 16 bases between. CDR3 length: 16 residues. The germline CDR1 and CDR2 sequences are LGHNA and YNFKEQ. The CDR3 loop is CASSQDFSLGGYEQYF. The CDR3 nucleotides are TGTGCCAGCAGCCAAGATTTTTCGCTAGGTGGTTACGAGCAGTACTTC.

This chain uses TRBV6-5 with TRBJ2-7; the D gene is possibly TRBD2 (7 bases). Germline V gene lookup returns CDR1 MNHEY and CDR2 SVGAGI. There are 14 residues in the CDR3. Between the trimmed V and J ends, which lost 7 bases and 2 bases, there was a span of 15 bases. DNA of the CDR3: TGTGCCAGCAAGGGGGGGCGCGGGCCCTACGAGCAGTACTTC. It codes for CASKGGRGPYEQYF.

V is TRBV5-1 and J is TRBJ2-7, with 10 bases that match TRBD2. This CDR3 has 16 amino acids. V lost 6 bases to trimming and J lost 5 bases; unmatched junction nucleotides: 14. Germline loops: CDR1 SGHRS, CDR2 YFSETQ. CDR3 protein: CASILTPGLAKNEQYF. The CDR3 DNA follows: TGCGCCAGCATACTTACCCCGGGACTAGCGAAGAACGAGCAGTACTTC.

The gene calls are TRBV7-9 and TRBJ1-5; 8 bases agree with TRBD1. The V gene end was trimmed by 6 bases and the J gene end by 4 bases; junction bases not matched to a gene: 17. The V gene's germline CDR1 is SEHNR and CDR2 FQNEAQ (reference sequence). The CDR3 sequence is 18 residues long. The CDR3, as DNA: TGTGCCAGCAGTTCGGACAGGGAGGGGGTACGGAGGAATCAGCCCCAGCATTTT. Translation gives CASSSDREGVRRNQPQHF.

This clone was observed a single time. This chain links TRBV14 with TRBJ1-1; D gene unclear. The length of the CDR3 is 13 residues. Germline lookup yields CDR1 SGHDN and CDR2 FVKESK. The V gene lost 3 bases and the J gene lost 3 bases, with 8 bases spanning the gap. CDR3 amino acids: CASSQQRDTEAFF. CDR3 in DNA: TGTGCCAGCAGCCAGCAGCGGGACACTGAAGCTTTCTTT.

The chain uses TRBV2 and TRBJ2-7; 9 positions match TRBD1. This CDR3 spans 14 amino acids. The junction had 5 bases not matched to a gene; V was cut back by 5 bases and J by 3 bases. Germline V gene lookup returns CDR1 SNHLY and CDR2 FYNNEI. DNA of the CDR3: TGTGCCAGCAGTAAGGGACAGGGTGTCTACGAGCAGTACTTC. This codes for CASSKGQGVYEQYF.

V usage is TRBV19 and J usage is TRBJ2-2; 10 bases are shared with TRBD2. Germline CDR1 reads LNHDA; CDR2 reads SQIVND (reference sequence). J was trimmed by 2 bases and V by 9 bases; bases with no gene match: 9. The CDR3 is made up of 16 amino acids. The CDR3 is CASTHLAGANTGELFF. As DNA, the CDR3 is TGTGCCAGCACCCACCTAGCGGGAGCTAACACCGGGGAGCTGTTTTTT.

The chain couples TRBV19 to TRBJ1-2, with a possible D match to TRBD1 (6 bases). CDR1 and CDR2 from the germline V gene are LNHDA and SQIVND (reference sequence). This CDR3 has 14 residues. V lost 7 bases and J lost 6, with 18 bases in between. In nucleotides, the CDR3 is TGTGCCAGTACATCCGGACAGCCCAGACATGGCTACACCTTC. It specifies CASTSGQPRHGYTF.

This rearrangement joins TRBV5-4 to TRBJ1-1, with D perhaps TRBD1 (5 bases). The V gene's germline CDR1 is SGHNT and CDR2 YYREEE (reference sequence). CDR3 length: 14 residues. The V and J ends lost 4 bases and 4 bases respectively, with 14 bases between them. CDR3 coding DNA: TGTGCCAGCAGCCCCGGGAGGGGATTCACTGAAGCTTTCTTT. Translation gives CASSPGRGFTEAFF.

In DNA form, the CDR3 reads TGTGCCGTTTCTAGGTACAATGAGCAGTTCTTC. It is translated as CAVSRYNEQFF. The chain is built from TRBV10-3 and TRBJ2-1; D is undetermined. V lost 11 bases, J lost 4 bases, and 9 bases lay in between. CDR3 length equals 11 residues. Germline V gene lookup returns CDR1 ENHRY and CDR2 SYGVKD.

The CDR3 nucleotides are TGTGCCAGCAGCTTAGGCCGACAGGGGGATGGCTACACCTTC. Protein product: CASSLGRQGDGYTF. V and J are TRBV11-2 and TRBJ1-2; 9 positions agree with TRBD1. Germline lookup yields CDR1 SGHAT and CDR2 FQNNGV. This CDR3 has 14 residues. The ends lost 1 base at V and 6 bases at J; junction bases unmatched: 3. The whole variable domain, filled in from reference TRBV11-2 and TRBJ1-2, reads EAGVAQSPRYKIIEKRQSVAFWCNPISGHATLYWYQQILGQGPKLLIQFQNNGVVDDSQLPKDRFSAERLKGVDSTLKIQPAKLEDSAVYLCASSLGRQGDGYTFGSGTRLTVV.

This chain uses TRBV6-5 with TRBJ2-3; TRBD1 matches 7 bases. Germline V gene sequence: CDR1 MNHEY, CDR2 SVGAGI. The CDR3 is 16 amino acids. V dropped 4 bases and J dropped 1; count of bases not matched to a gene: 8. CDR3 DNA sequence: TGTGCCAGCAGTTGGAGGACAGGAGTGGGCACAGATACGCAGTATTTT. Translation: CASSWRTGVGTDTQYF.

The chain uses TRBV2 and TRBJ2-1, with TRBD1 identical over 7 bases. The CDR3 consists of 15 residues. Germline V gene sequence: CDR1 SNHLY, CDR2 FYNNEI. V shed 5 bases and J 5 bases; nucleotides not matched to a gene: 9. The CDR3 region is CASSSTGQLNNEQFF. CDR3 sequence (DNA): TGTGCCAGCAGTTCAACGGGACAGCTAAACAATGAGCAGTTCTTC.

The V gene is TRBV12-5, the J gene TRBJ2-5; TRBD1 agrees at 9 bases. Unmatched junction bases numbered 6, after V lost 8 bases and J lost 5 bases. This CDR3 has 13 residues. Germline V gene lookup returns CDR1 LGHNT and CDR2 FRNRAP. The DNA of the CDR3 is TGTGCTAGTAGTAGACAGGGGGTTGAGACCCAGTACTTC. Its protein product is CASSRQGVETQYF.

The rearrangement links TRBV27 to TRBJ2-3; D is undetermined. CDR3 length: 11 residues. Trimming left V 3 bases short and J 5 bases short, with 3 bases between. Per germline, CDR1 MNHEY and CDR2 SMNVEV (reference sequence). The CDR3 loop is CASSFKDTQYF. The CDR3 DNA reads TGTGCCAGCAGTTTCAAAGATACGCAGTATTTT.

The genes are TRBV7-8 and TRBJ2-7; maybe TRBD2 (6 bases). CDR1 is SGHVS, CDR2 FQNEAQ, per germline. The CDR3 has 16 residues. Trimming shortened V by 3 bases and J by 3 bases, and 18 bases separated the two germline ends. In DNA, the CDR3 is TGTGCCAGCAGCTTTCAGTCCGGGACGGGACTCTACGAGCAGTACTTC. Translated, it gives CASSFQSGTGLYEQYF.

The chain uses TRBV15 and TRBJ1-2; no firm D call. Germline values: CDR1 LNHNV, CDR2 YYDKDF (reference sequence). V dropped 1 base and J dropped 0 bases, with 9 bases sitting between them. The CDR3 length is 15 residues. The chain's CDR3 is CATSRGQAANYGYTF. The CDR3 DNA sequence: TGTGCCACCAGCAGAGGGCAGGCCGCTAACTATGGCTACACCTTC.

The J gene is TRBJ1-1, the V gene TRBV6-6, with 8 bases matching TRBD1. V gave up 4 bases and J gave up 5 bases; unmatched junction bases: 6. The CDR3 extends over 14 amino acids. CDR1 MNHNY and CDR2 SVGAGI come from the germline V gene (reference sequence). CDR3 amino acids: CASSFRTGKTEAFF. The CDR3 region has the DNA TGTGCCAGCAGTTTCAGGACAGGGAAGACTGAAGCTTTCTTT.

The chain is built from TRBV28 and TRBJ1-4; maybe TRBD1 (5 bases). V shed 6 bases and J shed 0 bases, with 14 bases lying between them. The CDR3 contains 16 residues. Per germline, CDR1 MDHEN and CDR2 SYDVKM. CDR3 DNA: TGTGCCAGCAGAATTATGGGGGGGGCAACTAATGAAAAACTGTTTTTT. It yields the protein CASRIMGGATNEKLFF.

A few counts support this clone. V usage is TRBV4-3 and J usage is TRBJ1-4, with D possibly TRBD1 on 6 matching bases. Germline V CDR1 and CDR2: LGHNA, YSLEER. Trimming shortened V by 2 bases and J by 8 bases, and 12 bases separated the two germline ends. The CDR3 runs to 14 residues. In nucleotides, the CDR3 is TGCGCCAGCAGCCAATATTCCAGGGGCGAAAAACTGTTTTTT. It yields the protein CASSQYSRGEKLFF.